This T cell receptor beta chain stems from a study of technical replicates of blood from several donors. A single count supports this clone. The CDR3 length is 15 residues. Unmatched junction bases numbered 5, after V lost 6 bases and J lost 4 bases. Per germline, CDR1 MNHNS and CDR2 SASEGT. Profiled with immunoSEQ multiplex PCR; TCRdb holds only in-frame clones, not every one. The top ten hold about 4.9% of the sample, which has under 70,000 clones, just over 90% seen once. This clonotype was sampled from a human donor in good health. Some clones in this sample may be carry-over from other donors' samples. V is TRBV6-1 and J is TRBJ1-3, with TRBD1 identical over 11 bases. Input material: PBMCs. In nucleotides, the CDR3 is TGTGCCAGCAGCTGGGGGACAGGGGGGGGAAACACCATATATTTT. Translation: CASSWGTGGGNTIYF.